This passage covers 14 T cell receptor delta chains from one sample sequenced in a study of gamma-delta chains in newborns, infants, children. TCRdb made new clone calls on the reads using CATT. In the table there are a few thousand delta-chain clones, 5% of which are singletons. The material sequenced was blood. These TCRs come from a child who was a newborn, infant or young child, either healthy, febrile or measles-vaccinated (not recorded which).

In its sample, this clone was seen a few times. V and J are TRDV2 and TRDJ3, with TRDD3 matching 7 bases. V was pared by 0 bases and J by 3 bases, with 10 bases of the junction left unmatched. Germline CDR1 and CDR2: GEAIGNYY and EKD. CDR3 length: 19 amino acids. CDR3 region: CACDTAGGISFWDTRQMFF. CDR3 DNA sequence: TGTGCCTGTGACACCGCTGGGGGTATAAGCTTCTGGGACACCCGACAGATGTTTTTC.

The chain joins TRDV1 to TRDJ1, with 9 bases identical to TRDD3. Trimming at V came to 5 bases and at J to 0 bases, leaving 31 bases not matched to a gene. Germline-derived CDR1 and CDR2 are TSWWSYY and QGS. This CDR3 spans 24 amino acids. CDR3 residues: CALGPKGEPSPFLTGGAYTDKLIF. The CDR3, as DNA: TGTGCTCTTGGGCCCAAGGGGGAACCTTCCCCATTCCTTACTGGGGGAGCCTACACCGATAAACTCATCTTT.

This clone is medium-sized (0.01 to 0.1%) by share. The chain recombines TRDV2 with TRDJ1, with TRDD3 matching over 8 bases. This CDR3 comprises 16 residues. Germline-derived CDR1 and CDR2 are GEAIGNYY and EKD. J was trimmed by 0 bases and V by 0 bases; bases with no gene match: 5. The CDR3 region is CACDTLGIPYTDKLIF. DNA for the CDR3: TGTGCCTGTGACACCCTGGGGATACCGTACACCGATAAACTCATCTTT.

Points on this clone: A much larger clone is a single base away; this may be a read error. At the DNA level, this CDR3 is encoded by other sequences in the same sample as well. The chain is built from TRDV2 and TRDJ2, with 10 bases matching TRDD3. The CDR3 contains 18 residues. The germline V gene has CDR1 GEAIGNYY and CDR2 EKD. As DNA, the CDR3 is TGTGCCTGTGACACCGGGGGATACGCGATAGCTTTGACGGCACAACTCTTCTTT. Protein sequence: CACDTGGYAIALTAQLFF.

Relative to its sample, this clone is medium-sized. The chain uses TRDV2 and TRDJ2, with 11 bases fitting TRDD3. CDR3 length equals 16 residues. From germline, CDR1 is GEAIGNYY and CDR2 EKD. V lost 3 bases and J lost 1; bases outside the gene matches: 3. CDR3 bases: TGTGCCTGTGACTGGGGGATACGCATTTTGACAGCACAACTCTTCTTT. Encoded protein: CACDWGIRILTAQLFF.

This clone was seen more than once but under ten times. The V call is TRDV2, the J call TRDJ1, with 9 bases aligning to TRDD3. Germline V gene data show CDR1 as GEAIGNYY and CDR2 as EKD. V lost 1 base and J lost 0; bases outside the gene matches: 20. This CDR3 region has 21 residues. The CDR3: CACDTIVPRGIPPSYTDKLIF. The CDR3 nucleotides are TGTGCCTGTGACACGATTGTACCGAGGGGGATACCACCGTCGTACACCGATAAACTCATCTTT.

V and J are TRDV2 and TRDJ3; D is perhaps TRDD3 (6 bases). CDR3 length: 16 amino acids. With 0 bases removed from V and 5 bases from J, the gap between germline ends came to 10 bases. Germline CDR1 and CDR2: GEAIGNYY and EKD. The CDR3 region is CACDTWGSRDTRQMFF. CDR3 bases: TGTGCCTGTGACACCTGGGGATCCCGGGACACCCGACAGATGTTTTTC.

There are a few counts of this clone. CDR3 DNA sequence: TGTGCCTTTACCTACTTCGATACTGGGGGATTCGATAAACTCATCTTT. This gives the protein CAFTYFDTGGFDKLIF. This chain joins TRDV3 and TRDJ1; 10 bases fit TRDD3. Germline V gives CDR1 TVYSNPD, CDR2 GDNSRS (reference sequence). The junction had 12 bases not matched to a gene; V was cut back by 1 base and J by 4 bases. This CDR3 is built from 16 residues.

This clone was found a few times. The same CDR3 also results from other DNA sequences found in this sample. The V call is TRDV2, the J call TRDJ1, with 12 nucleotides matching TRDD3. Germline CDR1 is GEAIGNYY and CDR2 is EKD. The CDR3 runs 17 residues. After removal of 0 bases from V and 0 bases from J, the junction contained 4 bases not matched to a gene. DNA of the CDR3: TGTGCCTGTGACACCGTACTGGGGGATACCTACACCGATAAACTCATCTTT. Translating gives CACDTVLGDTYTDKLIF.

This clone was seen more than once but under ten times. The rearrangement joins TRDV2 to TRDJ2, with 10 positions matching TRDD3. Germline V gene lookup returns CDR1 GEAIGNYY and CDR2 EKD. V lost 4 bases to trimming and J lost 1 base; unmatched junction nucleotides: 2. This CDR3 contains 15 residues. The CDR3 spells CACEYWGILTAQLFF. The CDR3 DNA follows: TGTGCCTGTGAATACTGGGGGATTTTGACAGCACAACTCTTCTTT.

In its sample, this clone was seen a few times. The CDR3: CACDAWGSWDTRQMFF. The CDR3 coding sequence is TGTGCCTGTGACGCCTGGGGATCCTGGGACACCCGACAGATGTTTTTC. The gene calls are TRDV2 and TRDJ3, with D perhaps TRDD3 (6 bases). The length of the CDR3 is 16 residues. In germline, CDR1 is GEAIGNYY, CDR2 EKD. V shed 3 bases and J shed 1 base, with 9 bases lying between them.

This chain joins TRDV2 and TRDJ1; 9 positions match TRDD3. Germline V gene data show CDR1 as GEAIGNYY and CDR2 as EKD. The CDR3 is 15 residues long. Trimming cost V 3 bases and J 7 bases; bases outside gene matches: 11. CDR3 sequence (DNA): TGTGCCTGTGACGCCGTGGGGGATAGAAGAGGTAAACTCATCTTT. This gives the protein CACDAVGDRRGKLIF.

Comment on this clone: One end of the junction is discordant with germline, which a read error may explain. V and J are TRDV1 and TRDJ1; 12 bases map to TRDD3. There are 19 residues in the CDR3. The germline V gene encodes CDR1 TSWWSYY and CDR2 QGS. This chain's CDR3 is CALGGFIPTGGYYTDKLIF. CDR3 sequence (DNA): TGTGCTCTTGGGGGGTTTATACCTACTGGGGGATACTACACCGACAAACTCATCTTT.

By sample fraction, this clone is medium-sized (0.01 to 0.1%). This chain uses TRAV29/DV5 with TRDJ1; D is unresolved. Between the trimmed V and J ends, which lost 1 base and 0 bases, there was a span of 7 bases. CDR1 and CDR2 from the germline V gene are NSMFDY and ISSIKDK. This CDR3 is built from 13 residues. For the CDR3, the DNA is TGTGCAGCAAGCTACACCTACACCGATAAACTCATCTTT. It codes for CAASYTYTDKLIF.